This T cell receptor beta chain was documented in a study of OX40 agonist ivuxolimab in advanced cancers. This clone was detected once. The target antigen is unknown. General study points: Expanded clones were, on average, more numerous among CD8+ T cells than CD4+.

The CDR3 is 14 residues long. V was pared by 6 bases and J by 5 bases, with 8 bases of the junction left unmatched. Germline CDR1 reads SNHLY; CDR2 reads FYNNEI. The table came from immunoSEQ multiplex PCR; TCRdb's copy has only in-frame clones and leaves some out. This table holds 80,000 or so clones, around 93% found once. The sample was CD4+ or CD8+ T cells sorted from blood, taken in a trial of the OX40 agonist ivuxolimab. This TCR was sampled from an adult with an advanced solid tumor such as melanoma, head and neck, liver or kidney cancer. The chain has TRBV2 and TRBJ2-5; the match to TRBD1 covers 8 bases. The CDR3: CASRDRAGGETQYF. CDR3 DNA sequence: TGTGCCAGCAGGGACAGGGCAGGAGGGGAGACCCAGTACTTC.